This TCR beta chain emerged from a study of T cell responses to AZD1222 COVID-19 vaccine. Study details: Timing groups of about 4 and about 12 weeks for second doses were pooled. Broader study findings: Spike-specific TCR breadth rose after two AZD1222 doses, and depth rose as well. The peak T cell response came first, and repertoires were sampled only after it. Unmutated regions of variants are reportedly targeted by nearly half of spike-specific TCRs.

As to this clone: Its specificity is unknown.

Data came from immunoSEQ multiplex PCR; TCRdb stores just in-frame clones and leaves some out. The table shows 100,000 to 150,000 clones, with about nine tenths occurring only once. The source of this sequence is an adult in good health. The sample here was peripheral blood, taken on day 0 of AZD1222 vaccination.

CDR3 nucleotides: TGTGCCAGCAGCTTAGCCCGGGGGGGTCCCGTAAACACTGAAGCTTTCTTT. This gives the protein CASSLARGGPVNTEAFF. V gene TRBV11-2 combines with J gene TRBJ1-1, with TRBD1 as a possible D gene (5 bases). The V end was cut by 1 base, the J end by 2 bases, with 17 bases between. Germline-derived CDR1 and CDR2 are SGHAT and FQNNGV. The CDR3 is 17 residues long. Combining the CDR3 with reference TRBV11-2 and TRBJ1-1 gives the whole variable domain EAGVAQSPRYKIIEKRQSVAFWCNPISGHATLYWYQQILGQGPKLLIQFQNNGVVDDSQLPKDRFSAERLKGVDSTLKIQPAKLEDSAVYLCASSLARGGPVNTEAFFGQGTRLTVV.